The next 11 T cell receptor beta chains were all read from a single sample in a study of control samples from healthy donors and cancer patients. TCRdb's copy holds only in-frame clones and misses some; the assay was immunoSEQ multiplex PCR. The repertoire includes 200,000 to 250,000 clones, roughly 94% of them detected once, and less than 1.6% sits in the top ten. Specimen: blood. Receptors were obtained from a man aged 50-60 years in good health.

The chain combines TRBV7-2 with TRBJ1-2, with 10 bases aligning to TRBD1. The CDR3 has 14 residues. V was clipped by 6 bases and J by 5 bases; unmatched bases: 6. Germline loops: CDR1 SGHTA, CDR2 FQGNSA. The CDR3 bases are TGTGCCAGCAGGCGGACAGGGGGTGTGTATGGCTACACCTTC. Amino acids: CASRRTGGVYGYTF.

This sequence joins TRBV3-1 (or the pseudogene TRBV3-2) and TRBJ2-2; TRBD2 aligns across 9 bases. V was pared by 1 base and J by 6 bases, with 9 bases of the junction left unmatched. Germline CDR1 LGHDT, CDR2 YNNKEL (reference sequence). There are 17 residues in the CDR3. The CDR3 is CASSQGKAGGLAGELFF. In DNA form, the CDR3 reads TGTGCCAGCAGCCAAGGGAAAGCGGGGGGCCTCGCCGGGGAGCTGTTTTTT.

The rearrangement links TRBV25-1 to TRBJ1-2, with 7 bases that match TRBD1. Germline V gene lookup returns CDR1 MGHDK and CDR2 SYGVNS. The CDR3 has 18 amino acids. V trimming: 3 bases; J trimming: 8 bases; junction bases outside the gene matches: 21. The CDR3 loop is CASSERHRGAVEIGGYTF. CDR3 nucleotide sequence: TGTGCCAGCAGTGAGCGGCACAGGGGCGCGGTTGAAATCGGCGGCTACACCTTC.

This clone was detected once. The CDR3: CASSQPGTGDYGYTF. The CDR3 DNA is TGTGCCAGCAGCCAACCCGGGACAGGGGACTATGGCTACACCTTC. The chain employs TRBV3-1 (or the pseudogene TRBV3-2) and TRBJ1-2, with 10 bases identical to TRBD1. The CDR3 loop spans 15 amino acids. Trimming removed 2 bases from V and 3 bases from J; junction bases left unmatched: 3. Germline-derived CDR1 and CDR2 are LGHDT and YNNKEL (reference sequence).

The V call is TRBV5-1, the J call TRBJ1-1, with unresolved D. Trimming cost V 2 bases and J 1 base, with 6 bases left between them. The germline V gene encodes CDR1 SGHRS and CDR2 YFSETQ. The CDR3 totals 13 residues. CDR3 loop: CASSFRQNTEAFF. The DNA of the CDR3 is TGCGCCAGCAGCTTCAGACAGAACACTGAAGCTTTCTTT.

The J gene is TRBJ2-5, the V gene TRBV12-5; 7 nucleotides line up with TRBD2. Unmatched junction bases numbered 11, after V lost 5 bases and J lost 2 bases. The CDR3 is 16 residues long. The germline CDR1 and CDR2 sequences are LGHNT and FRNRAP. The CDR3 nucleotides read TGTGCTAGTGGTCCTCTTAACTGGGGGGGACAAGAGACCCAGTACTTC. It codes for CASGPLNWGGQETQYF.

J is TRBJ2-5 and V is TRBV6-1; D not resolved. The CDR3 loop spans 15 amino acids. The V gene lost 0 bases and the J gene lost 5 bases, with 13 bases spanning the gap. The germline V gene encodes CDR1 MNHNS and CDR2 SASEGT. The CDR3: CASSEAAVAGETQYF. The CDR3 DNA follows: TGTGCCAGCAGTGAAGCGGCCGTCGCCGGGGAGACCCAGTACTTC.

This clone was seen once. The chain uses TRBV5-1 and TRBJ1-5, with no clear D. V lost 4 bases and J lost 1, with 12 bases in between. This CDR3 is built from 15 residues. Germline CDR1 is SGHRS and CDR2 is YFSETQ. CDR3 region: CASSPLGESNQPQHF. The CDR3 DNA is TGCGCCAGCAGCCCCCTTGGGGAGAGCAATCAGCCCCAGCATTTT.

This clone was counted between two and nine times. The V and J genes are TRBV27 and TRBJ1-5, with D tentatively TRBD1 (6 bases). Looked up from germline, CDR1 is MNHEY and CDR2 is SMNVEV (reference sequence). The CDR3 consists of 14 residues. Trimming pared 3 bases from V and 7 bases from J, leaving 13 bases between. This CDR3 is CASSFLGGGQPQHF. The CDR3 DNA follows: TGTGCCAGCAGTTTTTTAGGGGGGGGACAGCCCCAGCATTTT.

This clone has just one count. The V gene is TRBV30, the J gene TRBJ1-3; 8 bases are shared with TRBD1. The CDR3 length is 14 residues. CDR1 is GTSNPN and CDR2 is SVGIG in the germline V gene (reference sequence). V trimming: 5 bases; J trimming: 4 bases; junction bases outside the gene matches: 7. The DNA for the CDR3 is TGTGCCTGGGAGACAGGGGTGGAAGGAAACACCATATATTTT. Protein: CAWETGVEGNTIYF.

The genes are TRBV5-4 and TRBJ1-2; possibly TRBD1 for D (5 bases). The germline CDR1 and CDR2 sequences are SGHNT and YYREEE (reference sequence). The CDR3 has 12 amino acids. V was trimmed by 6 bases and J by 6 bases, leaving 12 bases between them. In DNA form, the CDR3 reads TGTGCCAGCACCCGGGGGGGGGATGGCTACACCTTC. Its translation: CASTRGGDGYTF.